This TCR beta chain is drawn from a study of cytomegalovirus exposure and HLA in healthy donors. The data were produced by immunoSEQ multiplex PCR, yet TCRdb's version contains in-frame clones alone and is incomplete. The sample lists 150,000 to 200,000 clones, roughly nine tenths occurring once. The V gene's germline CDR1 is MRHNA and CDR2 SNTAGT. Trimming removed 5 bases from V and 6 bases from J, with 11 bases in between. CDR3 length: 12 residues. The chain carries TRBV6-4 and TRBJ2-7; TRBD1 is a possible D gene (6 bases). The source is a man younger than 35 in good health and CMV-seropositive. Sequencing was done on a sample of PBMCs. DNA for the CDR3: TGTGCCAGCAGTCTCAGGGGTAGCGAGCAGTACTTC. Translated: CASSLRGSEQYF.